A single T cell receptor (beta chain) is shown here with its context. This sample was included in a study of T cells in Graves' hyperthyroidism and ophthalmopathy. RNA transcripts served as the template for amplifying TCR beta CDR3 regions. TCR CDR3 underwent first-round RT-PCR with the HTBI primer set. Via MiXCR, TCRdb re-called the multiplex PCR reads, giving one row per CDR3 protein. Of about 420,000 distinct CDR3 sequences detected, roughly 13% appear once; the ten largest clones hold 5.3%. CDR3 length: 16 residues. Germline-derived CDR1 and CDR2 are MDHEN and SYDVKM. The V segment lost 4 bases and the J segment 7 bases; nucleotides outside the gene matches: 12.

Sequenced input: blood. The chain carries TRBV28 and TRBJ2-5, with 10 positions matching TRBD1. The TCR sequence derives from a woman between 18 and 29 years old with Graves' hyperthyroidism. The CDR3 nucleotides are TGTGCCAGCAGTTCACTCAACCCGGGACAGGGGTCGACCCAGTACTTC. Translated, it gives CASSSLNPGQGSTQYF.